The clone carrying this T cell receptor beta chain was seen more than once but under ten times. The time point here: newly diagnosed GD, antithyroid drugs for less than 3 months. PBMCs were the source of the RNA used for TCR sequencing. Combining iRepertoire HTBI primers with Arm-PCR of CDR3 regions, the authors built TCR beta libraries. TCRdb re-called the multiplex PCR reads with MiXCR, one entry per CDR3 protein. The table includes around 500,000 distinct CDR3 sequences, around 12% detected once. Per the germline V gene, CDR1 is MNHNS and CDR2 is SASEGT. V dropped 5 bases and J dropped 11; count of bases not matched to a gene: 7. This CDR3 has 13 amino acids. These data are taken from a study of regulatory T cells in long-lasting Graves disease. Separately, the same data were catalogued under a study of T cells in Graves' hyperthyroidism and ophthalmopathy. That report adds: Exclusion followed for patients with uncontrolled infection, other autoimmune disease, pregnancy or lactation. Initially, a first-round RT-PCR of the TCR CDR3 employed the HTBI primer set.

The sequencing used peripheral blood mononuclear cells (PBMCs), collected at new diagnosis, from a patient treated with antithyroid drugs. The sequence derives from a woman aged 25 to 45 with Graves disease. This rearrangement joins TRBV6-1 to TRBJ1-4; 8 bases are a match to TRBD1. CDR3 in amino acids: CASSQGQVGKLFF. As DNA, the CDR3 is TGTGCCAGCAGTCAGGGACAGGTCGGGAAACTGTTTTTT.